This passage covers 22 T cell receptor beta chains from one sample sequenced in a study of ipilimumab plus nivolumab after autologous stem cell transplantation. Produced via immunoSEQ multiplex PCR; TCRdb's table is partial and in-frame only. The sample includes about 16,000 clones, around 81% of them seen just once. The material was PBMCs, obtained in a trial of ipilimumab plus nivolumab as post-transplant consolidation. These receptors were collected from a male donor with diffuse large B-cell lymphoma.

The V and J genes are TRBV6-1 and TRBJ1-2; D might be TRBD1 (5 bases). This CDR3 comprises 14 residues. Trimming shortened V by 5 bases and J by 3 bases, and 13 bases separated the two germline ends. Per germline, CDR1 MNHNS and CDR2 SASEGT. In DNA, the CDR3 is TGTGCCAGCAGTAGTCCTGGGACTCACTATGGCTACACCTTC. Translating it yields CASSSPGTHYGYTF.

This clone was seen a single time. The chain carries TRBV6-1 and TRBJ2-7, with 8 bases matching TRBD2. The germline V gene has CDR1 MNHNS and CDR2 SASEGT. The CDR3 is 17 amino acids. The V gene end was trimmed by 1 base and the J gene end by 3 bases; junction bases not matched to a gene: 11. The CDR3 nucleotides read TGTGCCAGCAGTGAAGGCCTTTGGGCTAGCGGGTTCTACGAGCAGTACTTC. This encodes CASSEGLWASGFYEQYF.

This chain links TRBV4-1 with TRBJ1-1; 9 bases map to TRBD1. The CDR3 covers 16 residues. Germline V gives CDR1 MGHRA, CDR2 YSYEKL. J lost 1 base, V lost 2 bases, and 5 bases had no gene match. CDR3 in DNA: TGCGCCAGCAGCCAATTCCCGGGACAGGGGAACACTGAAGCTTTCTTT. Translated, it gives CASSQFPGQGNTEAFF.

The sample holds a few counts of this clone. The chain combines TRBV28 with TRBJ1-5, with TRBD1 matching 7 bases. Germline values: CDR1 MDHEN, CDR2 SYDVKM. J was trimmed by 8 bases and V by 6 bases; bases with no gene match: 19. There are 17 residues in the CDR3. This CDR3 reads CASRSRQGSGRWEPQHF. CDR3 nucleotide sequence: TGTGCCAGCAGATCCCGACAGGGCTCGGGTAGGTGGGAGCCCCAGCATTTT.

A single count supports this clone. This chain joins TRBV2 and TRBJ2-7, with D possibly TRBD2 on 5 matching bases. The germline gives CDR1 SNHLY, CDR2 FYNNEI. The V gene lost 4 bases and the J gene lost 7 bases, with 14 bases spanning the gap. This CDR3 comprises 13 residues. CDR3 sequence (DNA): TGTGCCAGCAGTGGAGGGTGGCTCTGGGAGCAGTACTTC. It codes for CASSGGWLWEQYF.

The rearrangement links TRBV5-6 to TRBJ1-1, with D unresolved. Trimming stripped 4 bases from V and 1 base from J, with 8 bases between. This CDR3 has 13 residues. Germline V gene sequence: CDR1 SGHDT, CDR2 YYEEEE. Written as DNA, the CDR3 is TGTGCCAGCAGCCAACCGACGAACACTGAAGCTTTCTTT. Translating gives CASSQPTNTEAFF.

This clone was counted a single time. The chain uses TRBV28 and TRBJ1-3, with a weak D call TRBD1 (6 bases). Germline values: CDR1 MDHEN, CDR2 SYDVKM. The V and J ends lost 9 bases and 3 bases respectively, with 24 bases between them. This CDR3 comprises 17 residues. The chain's CDR3 is CASTLSTGSGFGNTIYF. CDR3 sequence (DNA): TGTGCCAGTACCTTATCCACAGGGTCCGGATTTGGAAACACCATATATTTT.

Only a few counts were recorded for this clone. V gene TRBV28 combines with J gene TRBJ1-2; TRBD1 might be the D (5 bases). V was trimmed by 2 bases and J by 2 bases, leaving 9 bases between them. Germline V gives CDR1 MDHEN, CDR2 SYDVKM. The CDR3 covers 14 residues. CDR3 residues: CASSLGATNYGYTF. CDR3 in DNA: TGTGCCAGCAGTTTAGGGGCGACAAACTATGGCTACACCTTC.

V gene TRBV14 combines with J gene TRBJ2-7; 8 bases match TRBD1. Trimming removed 5 bases from V and 7 bases from J; junction bases left unmatched: 10. The CDR3 contains 14 residues. Germline V gene lookup returns CDR1 SGHDN and CDR2 FVKESK. Written as DNA, the CDR3 is TGTGCCAGCAGCACCGAACAGGGGGAGGTAGAGCAGTACTTC. As protein: CASSTEQGEVEQYF.

This chain joins TRBV10-3 and TRBJ2-7; D is uncertain. CDR1 and CDR2 from the germline V gene are ENHRY and SYGVKD. Trimming pared 3 bases from V and 0 bases from J, leaving 15 bases between. CDR3 size: 16 residues. The CDR3 nucleotides are TGTGCCATCAGTGAAAGGTGGGAAACAGACTCCTACGAGCAGTACTTC. Amino acid sequence: CAISERWETDSYEQYF.

The chain combines TRBV2 with TRBJ1-1; the D gene is possibly TRBD1 (5 bases). The germline V gene encodes CDR1 SNHLY and CDR2 FYNNEI. Trimming removed 3 bases at V and 1 base at J, with 9 bases between. CDR3 size: 14 residues. CDR3 sequence (DNA): TGTGCCAGCAGTGATGGGCAGGGGAACACTGAAGCTTTCTTT. Translating it yields CASSDGQGNTEAFF. The complete variable domain, with remaining parts taken from reference TRBV2 and TRBJ1-1, reads EPEVTQTPSHQVTQMGQEVILRCVPISNHLYFYWYRQILGQKVEFLVSFYNNEISEKSEIFDDQFSVERPDGSNFTLKIRSTKLEDSAMYFCASSDGQGNTEAFFGQGTRLTVV.

The rearrangement links TRBV28 to TRBJ1-2; D remains ambiguous. Between the trimmed V and J ends, which lost 5 bases and 4 bases, there was a span of 8 bases. Germline V gene sequence: CDR1 MDHEN, CDR2 SYDVKM. The CDR3 is made up of 12 amino acids. The CDR3: CASSPTGYGYTF. The CDR3 nucleotides read TGTGCCAGCAGTCCAACTGGCTATGGCTACACCTTC.

This clone was detected a few times. The chain carries TRBV5-1 and TRBJ1-1; no firm D call. This CDR3 contains 16 residues. Looked up from germline, CDR1 is SGHRS and CDR2 is YFSETQ. The V gene lost 1 base and the J gene lost 0 bases, with 13 bases spanning the gap. The CDR3 nucleotides are TGCGCCAGCAGCTTGTCCAGGAACGGCATGAACACTGAAGCTTTCTTT. It translates to CASSLSRNGMNTEAFF.

This clone was detected only once. The chain carries TRBV9 and TRBJ2-7; 12 bases are shared with TRBD1. Germline V lookup: CDR1 SGDLS, CDR2 YYNGEE. V shed 4 bases and J 7 bases; nucleotides not matched to a gene: 12. The CDR3 totals 16 residues. The CDR3 bases are TGTGCCAGCAGCCCCCCCGGGACAGGGGGCACGGGGGAGCAGTACTTC. Its protein is CASSPPGTGGTGEQYF.

This chain links TRBV5-1 with TRBJ1-3; no firm D call. CDR3 length: 14 amino acids. Germline CDR1 reads SGHRS; CDR2 reads YFSETQ. Trimming removed 2 bases at V and 3 bases at J, with 9 bases between. The CDR3 nucleotides read TGCGCCAGCAGCTTCGGGAGGGTTGGAAACACCATATATTTT. Translating it yields CASSFGRVGNTIYF.

The rearrangement uses TRBV9 and TRBJ2-7, with 7 bases identical to TRBD2. The CDR3 extends over 14 amino acids. CDR1 and CDR2 from the germline V gene are SGDLS and YYNGEE. Trimming took 3 bases from V and 7 from J; bases not matched to a gene: 10. The CDR3 protein is CASSDRIGGTEQYF. The CDR3, as DNA: TGTGCCAGCAGCGATAGAATCGGGGGGACGGAGCAGTACTTC.

The chain couples TRBV9 to TRBJ2-1, with 7 bases identical to TRBD1. The V and J ends lost 3 bases and 7 bases, in that order; junction bases with no gene match: 4. The CDR3 contains 13 residues. Germline V lookup: CDR1 SGDLS, CDR2 YYNGEE. DNA of the CDR3: TGTGCCAGCAGCGGGAACAGGGGAAATGAGCAGTTCTTC. It translates to CASSGNRGNEQFF.

By sample share, this clone is medium-sized. This rearrangement joins TRBV6-5 to TRBJ1-5; TRBD1 is a possible D gene (5 bases). CDR3 length: 15 residues. Germline CDR1 is MNHEY and CDR2 is SVGAGI. V gave up 6 bases and J gave up 7 bases, with 19 bases separating them. As DNA, the CDR3 is TGTGCCAGCAGCTTCCGTCAGGGACCGGGGCAGCCCCAGCATTTT. Translated: CASSFRQGPGQPQHF.

This chain joins TRBV13 and TRBJ2-5; TRBD1 agrees at 7 bases. The junction had 10 bases not matched to a gene; V was cut back by 3 bases and J by 6 bases. Germline V CDR1 and CDR2: PRHDT, FYEKMQ (reference sequence). This CDR3 spans 15 amino acids. This chain's CDR3 is CASSLDRTPGQTQYF. CDR3 nucleotide sequence: TGTGCCAGCAGCTTGGACAGGACCCCCGGGCAGACCCAGTACTTC.

The chain recombines TRBV5-1 with TRBJ2-7; D could derive from TRBD1 or TRBD2 (5 bases each). V lost 0 bases, J lost 2 bases, and 24 bases lay in between. This CDR3 spans 19 amino acids. CDR1 and CDR2 from the germline V gene are SGHRS and YFSETQ. CDR3 amino acids: CASSLAGLVAGTEAYEQYF. The CDR3 DNA reads TGCGCCAGCAGCTTGGCTGGTTTGGTTGCCGGGACGGAAGCCTACGAGCAGTACTTC. Filled out from reference TRBV5-1 and TRBJ2-7, the complete variable domain reads KAGVTQTPRYLIKTRGQQVTLSCSPISGHRSVSWYQQTPGQGLQFLFEYFSETQRNKGNFPGRFSGRQFSNSRSEMNVSTLELGDSALYLCASSLAGLVAGTEAYEQYFGPGTRLTVT.

This clone was observed a handful of times. V usage is TRBV21-1 and J usage is TRBJ1-1. TRBV21-1 represents a pseudogene. The CDR3 has 14 amino acids. CDR3 DNA sequence: TGTGCCAGCAGCAAAGTAGGAGAGAACACTGAAGCTTTCTTT. Its protein product is CASSKVGENTEAFF.

This clone has only one observation. The chain links TRBV14 to TRBJ2-5; TRBD1 might be the D (5 bases). With the DNA end fitting TRBJ2-7 better, the J assignment may be wrong. The CDR3 length is 15 residues. Germline loops: CDR1 SGHDN, CDR2 FVKESK. The CDR3 region has the DNA TGTGCCAGCAGCCCAACCCTGAGGCAGGGTGGCGAGCAGTACTTC. Translated, it gives CASSPTLRQGGEQYF.